Below, 27 T cell receptor beta chains from the same sample are listed, as sequenced in a study of T cell clones after liver transplantation (dated by TCRdb to about 2019). This sample's time point label indicates: pre-transplant. Receptors were amplified or captured by the immunoSEQ multiplex PCR assay. TCRdb carries this immuneACCESS record with in-frame sequences only. Its versions omit some clonotypes, under half of them owing to an unresolved V gene in the studies checked, with the rest unexplained. For this sample there are 95,000 to 110,000 clones; roughly four fifths appear just once. Approximately 0.93% of the sample belongs to the ten largest clones. The sample here was CD4+ T cells from blood, taken before liver transplant. The receptors stem from a human donor who received a liver transplant.

This clone came up a few times. The chain carries TRBV10-3 and TRBJ1-5; no firm D call. The CDR3 covers 13 residues. The germline V gene has CDR1 ENHRY and CDR2 SYGVKD. The V and J ends lost 10 bases and 6 bases respectively, with 16 bases between them. The CDR3 coding sequence is TGTGCCACCGGAGCGGGAAGTGGTCAGCCCCAGCATTTT. This sequence encodes CATGAGSGQPQHF.

This clone was seen a handful of times. This sequence joins TRBV10-3 and TRBJ2-2, with D uncertain. CDR1 is ENHRY and CDR2 is SYGVKD in the germline V gene. Between the trimmed V and J ends, which lost 3 bases and 5 bases, there was a span of 7 bases. The CDR3 totals 13 residues. The CDR3 region is CAISDIPTGELFF. The CDR3 nucleotides read TGTGCCATCAGTGATATCCCGACCGGGGAGCTGTTTTTT.

CDR3 nucleotide sequence: TGCAGCGTTGTAGGGATCGAGAGGGATGAGCAGTTCTTC. Amino acid sequence: CSVVGIERDEQFF. The J gene is TRBJ2-1, the V gene TRBV29-1; possible D gene TRBD2, 5 bases. The CDR3 is made up of 13 amino acids. Trimming shortened V by 4 bases and J by 8 bases, and 15 bases separated the two germline ends. CDR1 and CDR2 (germline): SQVTM, ANQGSEA.

In its sample, this clone was seen once. Here the CDR3 reads CASSYSRGGNEQFF. For the CDR3, the DNA is TGTGCCAGCAGTTACTCGAGAGGGGGGAATGAGCAGTTCTTC. The chain carries TRBV6-5 and TRBJ2-1; the D call may be TRBD1 or TRBD2 (6 bases each). V lost 0 bases, J lost 7 bases, and 10 bases lay in between. Germline assignment: CDR1 MNHEY and CDR2 SVGAGI. The CDR3 runs 14 residues.

This clone was detected only a few times. Here the CDR3 DNA reads TGTGCCAGCAGCCAAGGTCTAGCGGGAGGGCCCGTGACCCAGTACTTC. Its protein product is CASSQGLAGGPVTQYF. The gene calls are TRBV14 and TRBJ2-5; 12 nucleotides line up with TRBD2. With 1 base clipped from V and 7 bases from J, the junction kept 7 bases outside the gene matches. The CDR3 consists of 16 residues. Per the germline V gene, CDR1 is SGHDN and CDR2 is FVKESK.

J is TRBJ2-7 and V is TRBV10-3; TRBD1 matches at 8 bases. Per germline, CDR1 ENHRY and CDR2 SYGVKD. CDR3 length equals 15 residues. J was trimmed by 5 bases and V by 4 bases; bases with no gene match: 10. The chain's CDR3 is CAISAGGTGGNEQYF. CDR3 sequence (DNA): TGTGCCATCAGTGCGGGCGGGACAGGAGGAAACGAGCAGTACTTC.

The chain is built from TRBV5-1 and TRBJ1-2, with 9 nucleotides matching TRBD1. V dropped 4 bases and J dropped 7; count of bases not matched to a gene: 5. The CDR3 consists of 13 residues. Germline CDR1 is SGHRS and CDR2 is YFSETQ. DNA for the CDR3: TGCGCCAGCAGCCTAGGACAGGGGTTTGGCTACACCTTC. It translates to CASSLGQGFGYTF.

This clone was recorded a few times. The chain is built from TRBV18 and TRBJ1-4, with a weak D call TRBD1 (5 bases). The CDR3 sequence is 15 residues long. Looked up from germline, CDR1 is KGHSH and CDR2 is LQKENI. V gave up 2 bases and J gave up 8 bases, with 15 bases separating them. CDR3 residues: CASSPGTLSGEKLFF. The DNA of the CDR3 is TGTGCCAGCTCACCAGGGACCCTCTCAGGGGAAAAACTGTTTTTT.

The chain joins TRBV9 to TRBJ2-7; either TRBD1 or TRBD2 may fit D (5 bases each). Germline CDR1 is SGDLS and CDR2 is YYNGEE. Trimming took 3 bases from V and 7 from J, leaving 11 bases between them. The CDR3 has 12 residues. The CDR3 coding sequence is TGTGCCAGCAGCGGTCTGAGGGGTGAGCAGTACTTC. Translation gives CASSGLRGEQYF.

The chain couples TRBV19 to TRBJ1-5; D is unresolved. The CDR3 spans 13 residues. V lost 3 bases, J lost 4 bases, and 7 bases lay in between. CDR1 and CDR2 from the germline V gene are LNHDA and SQIVND (reference sequence). The DNA for the CDR3 is TGTGCCAGTAGTATGGGATGGAATCAGCCCCAGCATTTT. It is translated as CASSMGWNQPQHF.

This rearrangement joins TRBV9 to TRBJ1-3, with D possibly TRBD1 on 6 matching bases. The CDR3 loop spans 17 amino acids. Per the germline V gene, CDR1 is SGDLS and CDR2 is YYNGEE. V gave up 4 bases and J gave up 0 bases, with 17 bases separating them. This chain's CDR3 is CASSWGRTVVSGNTIYF. The CDR3, as DNA: TGTGCCAGCAGCTGGGGGCGGACAGTCGTCTCTGGAAACACCATATATTTT.

The chain has TRBV6-6 and TRBJ2-5, with D perhaps TRBD2 (6 bases). Per the germline V gene, CDR1 is MNHNY and CDR2 is SVGAGI (reference sequence). The CDR3 has 15 amino acids. The ends were cut back, 7 bases at V and 3 bases at J, with 18 bases in the middle. The CDR3 here is CASTKTRDSKETQYF. CDR3 in DNA: TGTGCCAGCACCAAAACTCGGGACTCCAAAGAGACCCAGTACTTC.

V usage is TRBV28 and J usage is TRBJ2-2; D not resolved. CDR1 and CDR2 from the germline V gene are MDHEN and SYDVKM. The CDR3 loop spans 12 amino acids. V lost 2 bases, J lost 6 bases, and 4 bases lay in between. The CDR3 here is CASSLLAGELFF. The CDR3 DNA follows: TGTGCCAGCAGTTTACTGGCCGGGGAGCTGTTTTTT.

This chain joins TRBV12-5 and TRBJ2-7, with 8 bases that match TRBD1. The CDR3 spans 11 residues. V was pared by 6 bases and J by 12 bases, with 7 bases of the junction left unmatched. Per the germline V gene, CDR1 is LGHNT and CDR2 is FRNRAP. The CDR3, as DNA: TGTGCTAGTGGGTGGGACAGGCCCGCGTACTTC. Encoded protein: CASGWDRPAYF.

V gene TRBV7-9 combines with J gene TRBJ1-2; D may be TRBD1 (6 bases). Trimming took off 5 bases at V and 4 bases at J, with 14 bases between the two ends. The CDR3 is made up of 14 amino acids. Germline lookup yields CDR1 SEHNR and CDR2 FQNEAQ (reference sequence). CDR3 DNA sequence: TGTGCCAGCAGCGGACGGACAGAGACCTATGGCTACACCTTC. Translation: CASSGRTETYGYTF.

In its sample, this clone was seen a few times. V is TRBV6-5 and J is TRBJ1-6; D may be TRBD1 (6 bases). This CDR3 comprises 14 residues. V was pared by 6 bases and J by 10 bases, with 16 bases between. Germline V lookup: CDR1 MNHEY, CDR2 SVGAGI. CDR3 in amino acids: CASREGGVESPLHF. CDR3 bases: TGTGCCAGCAGGGAGGGGGGGGTGGAATCACCCCTCCACTTT.

This chain uses TRBV18 with TRBJ2-5; D is unresolved. Between the trimmed V and J ends, which lost 2 bases and 2 bases, there was a span of 6 bases. The CDR3 length is 13 residues. Germline V CDR1 and CDR2: KGHSH, LQKENI. The CDR3 bases are TGTGCCAGCTCACCAACCAGACAAGAGACCCAGTACTTC. Protein product: CASSPTRQETQYF.

The genes are TRBV11-2 and TRBJ2-1, with TRBD2 matching over 12 bases. Trimming cost V 4 bases and J 6 bases; bases outside gene matches: 10. Germline V gene data show CDR1 as SGHAT and CDR2 as FQNNGV. The CDR3 length is 17 residues. CDR3 DNA sequence: TGTGCCAGCAGCTCACCTAGCGGGAGGGCCCGCGGCAATGAGCAGTTCTTC. Protein sequence: CASSSPSGRARGNEQFF.

This clone was counted once. This chain links TRBV6-5 with TRBJ2-3, with D perhaps matching TRBD1 or TRBD2 (5 bases each). The germline V and J ends were trimmed by 3 bases and 2 bases, with 6 bases remaining between them. The germline V gene encodes CDR1 MNHEY and CDR2 SVGAGI. The CDR3 has 13 amino acids. This chain's CDR3 is CASSYGTTDTQYF. The CDR3, as DNA: TGTGCCAGCAGTTATGGGACCACAGATACGCAGTATTTT.

This clone was counted once. J is TRBJ1-4 and V is TRBV2, with a weak D call TRBD1 (6 bases). This CDR3 has 15 amino acids. Germline V gives CDR1 SNHLY, CDR2 FYNNEI. V dropped 6 bases and J dropped 0 bases, with 11 bases sitting between them. This CDR3 reads CASSRGPSTNEKLFF. In DNA, the CDR3 is TGTGCCAGCAGCAGGGGACCTTCAACTAATGAAAAACTGTTTTTT.

This chain joins TRBV5-1 and TRBJ2-3, with D possibly TRBD2 on 5 matching bases. The CDR3 sequence is 15 residues long. CDR1 SGHRS and CDR2 YFSETQ come from the germline V gene. V was cut by 0 bases and J by 4 bases, with 12 bases left in between. In DNA form, the CDR3 reads TGCGCCAGCAGCTTGGGGAGGAATTCGGCAGATACGCAGTATTTT. Amino acids: CASSLGRNSADTQYF. The full variable domain, its missing parts supplied by reference TRBV5-1 and TRBJ2-3, is KAGVTQTPRYLIKTRGQQVTLSCSPISGHRSVSWYQQTPGQGLQFLFEYFSETQRNKGNFPGRFSGRQFSNSRSEMNVSTLELGDSALYLCASSLGRNSADTQYFGPGTRLTVL.

The chain couples TRBV19 to TRBJ2-1; 8 bases align to TRBD2. The V gene's germline CDR1 is LNHDA and CDR2 SQIVND (reference sequence). V lost 6 bases, J lost 2 bases, and 9 bases stayed unmatched. This CDR3 is 16 amino acids long. The CDR3 region has the DNA TGTGCCAGTAGCCCAGCGGGAGCAGGGACCTACAATGAGCAGTTCTTC. As protein: CASSPAGAGTYNEQFF. Supplemented by reference TRBV19 and TRBJ2-1, the full variable domain reads DGGITQSPKYLFRKEGQNVTLSCEQNLNHDAMYWYRQDPGQGLRLIYYSQIVNDFQKGDIAEGYSVSREKKESFPLTVTSAQKNPTAFYLCASSPAGAGTYNEQFFGPGTRLTVL.

The chain uses TRBV18 and TRBJ2-5; no clear D. There are 14 residues in the CDR3. The V gene's germline CDR1 is KGHSH and CDR2 LQKENI. V lost 1 base and J lost 4, with 10 bases in between. The CDR3 loop reads CASSPRHTGETQYF. CDR3 sequence (DNA): TGTGCCAGCTCACCACGACATACGGGAGAGACCCAGTACTTC. Complete variable domain (other parts from reference TRBV18 and TRBJ2-5): NAGVMQNPRHLVRRRGQEARLRCSPMKGHSHVYWYRQLPEEGLKFMVYLQKENIIDESGMPKERFSAEFPKEGPSILRIQQVVRGDSAAYFCASSPRHTGETQYFGPGTRLLVL.

This rearrangement joins TRBV2 to TRBJ2-7; possibly TRBD2 for D (5 bases). Between the trimmed V and J ends, which lost 6 bases and 0 bases, there was a span of 12 bases. Germline V gene sequence: CDR1 SNHLY, CDR2 FYNNEI. The CDR3 extends over 14 amino acids. The CDR3 sequence is CASREARSSYEQYF. DNA of the CDR3: TGTGCCAGCAGGGAGGCTCGAAGCTCCTACGAGCAGTACTTC.

The chain is built from TRBV18 and TRBJ2-2; the D is unclear. The V gene lost 1 base and the J gene lost 1 base, with 1 base spanning the gap. CDR3 length: 13 amino acids. Germline values: CDR1 KGHSH, CDR2 LQKENI. This CDR3 is CASSPQNTGELFF. DNA of the CDR3: TGTGCCAGCTCACCACAGAACACCGGGGAGCTGTTTTTT.

This chain connects TRBV15 to TRBJ2-7; D is uncertain. CDR1 is LNHNV and CDR2 is YYDKDF in the germline V gene (reference sequence). V lost 5 bases to trimming and J lost 4 bases, with 15 bases between them. The CDR3 runs to 14 residues. The CDR3 DNA sequence: TGTGCCACCAGCCGAGCCGACTTATCTTACGAGCAGTACTTC. Its translation is CATSRADLSYEQYF.

The table lists this clone with a few counts. The V gene is TRBV30, the J gene TRBJ2-2; D call uncertain. The CDR3 is made up of 12 amino acids. Germline loops: CDR1 GTSNPN, CDR2 SVGIG (reference sequence). Trimming shortened V by 4 bases and J by 4 bases, and 7 bases separated the two germline ends. Written as DNA, the CDR3 is TGTGCCTGGACTAGTCTCACCGGGGAGCTGTTTTTT. It is translated as CAWTSLTGELFF.